The text below deals with one T cell receptor beta chain. No antigen is known for it. These data originate in a study of cytomegalovirus exposure and HLA in healthy donors. Study-level points and caveats: Diagnosis of cytomegalovirus status made by the classifier reportedly showed high specificity and sensitivity.

The PCR contained 60 Vbeta and 13 Jbeta primers. Here immunoSEQ multiplex PCR was the method, and the copy in TCRdb shows in-frame clones only, minus some. The sample consists of 150,000 to 170,000 clones, 80% of them appearing once. The length of the CDR3 is 18 residues. CDR1 and CDR2 (germline): KGHSH, LQKENI. V was trimmed by 3 bases and J by 0 bases, leaving 15 bases between them. The sequenced material came from PBMCs. The rearrangement uses TRBV18 and TRBJ2-6; possibly TRBD2 for D (5 bases). The clonotype was recovered from a woman aged 40 to 50 in good health and CMV-seropositive. CDR3 bases: TGTGCCAGCTCACCGCTTAGCGAGAGCAACTCTGGGGCCAACGTCCTGACTTTC. This gives the protein CASSPLSESNSGANVLTF.